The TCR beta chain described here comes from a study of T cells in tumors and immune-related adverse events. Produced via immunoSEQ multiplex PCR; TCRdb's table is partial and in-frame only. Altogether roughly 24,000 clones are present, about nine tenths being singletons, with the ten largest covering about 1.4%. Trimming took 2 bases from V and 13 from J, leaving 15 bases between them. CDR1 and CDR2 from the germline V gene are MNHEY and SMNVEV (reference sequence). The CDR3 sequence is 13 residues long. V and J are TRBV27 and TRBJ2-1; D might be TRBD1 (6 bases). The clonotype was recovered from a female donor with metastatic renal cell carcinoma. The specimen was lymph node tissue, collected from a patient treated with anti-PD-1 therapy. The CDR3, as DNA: TGTGCCAGCAGTTTACACCGTGGCAGGGGTCAGTTCTTC. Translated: CASSLHRGRGQFF.